This record concerns one T cell receptor beta chain sequence. Its antigen remains unknown. CDR3 length: 16 amino acids. Germline lookup yields CDR1 SQVTM and CDR2 ANQGSEA. V gave up 6 bases and J gave up 6 bases; unmatched junction bases: 14. The record originates from a study of beta chain features in type 1 diabetes. In the study overall: Examination of sorted cells across all samples involved 100 million or so cells.

Isolated RNA was reverse transcribed in full, so expressed TCRB transcripts were sequenced. Clones were sequenced by immunoSEQ multiplex PCR, and TCRdb holds only the in-frame ones, with some missing. The sample has 240,000 or so clones; 14% are singletons. General study points: Individuals with type 1 diabetes displayed fewer insertions and more deletions at VDJ junctions. Moderately but significantly shorter TCRB CDR3s were found in Type 1 diabetes patients in all four CD4+ subsets. It was possible that PCR favored shorter templates, equally so in patients and controls.

V is TRBV29-1 and J is TRBJ2-3; TRBD2 matches 11 bases. What was sequenced was naive CD4+ T cells from blood. This TCR came from a man under 40 with type 1 diabetes. The CDR3 coding sequence is TGCAGCGTCTCGAGGGTAGCGGGAGGGCCATCGGATACGCAGTATTTT. Translation: CSVSRVAGGPSDTQYF.